Sequencing of this T cell receptor beta chain was carried out in a study of Ad26.COV2.S vaccination and SARS-CoV-2 variants. Study-level background: Donor was assigned to the Ad26.COV2.S arm of trial COV1001. Ad26.COV2.S, an intramuscular injection, was given once or twice 56 days apart. Study conclusions and caveats: In TCR breadth and depth analyses, total T cell responses may have been underestimated.

This sample's treatment: 15 to 20 received Ad26.COV2.S at low or high dose, single or two shots; roughly five received placebo; per-sample allocation not given. The study sampled participants on day 63 after the first vaccine or placebo injection. It was Wuhan-strain SARS-CoV-2 spike that the Ad26 vaccine vector expressed. Germline CDR1 SGHRS, CDR2 YFSETQ. Deletions cut 0 bases from V and 1 base from J, with 4 bases between. This CDR3 contains 13 residues. On this clone: Antigen: not known.

Only in-frame clones appear in the TCRdb table, and some are missing; sequencing was by immunoSEQ multiplex PCR. Of about 260,000 clones in the sample, roughly 89% were seen once. This sequence joins TRBV5-1 and TRBJ1-1; the D is unclear. The source material was peripheral blood, sampled in a trial of Ad26.COV2.S vaccine versus placebo. The receptor comes from a person aged 18-60 years who received the Ad26.COV2.S COVID-19 vaccine or a placebo. The CDR3 region is CASSLEGNTEAFF. DNA of the CDR3: TGCGCCAGCAGCTTGGAGGGGAACACTGAAGCTTTCTTT.